The 19 T cell receptor beta chains given below trace back to one sample, sequenced in a study of TIL therapy for anti-PD-1-resistant metastatic lung cancer. Documented time point: pre-treatment sample, taken before nivolumab and TIL therapy. The libraries were made with immunoSEQ v3. Using immunoSEQ multiplex PCR, the repertoire was profiled, and TCRdb retains in-frame clones only, with some absent. The table has about 53,000 clones, less than 85% seen once. The material sequenced was blood, taken at baseline. The receptor set was obtained from a person between 30 and 80 years old with non-small cell lung cancer.

The chain has TRBV20-1 and TRBJ2-1; the D is unclear. The CDR3 contains 11 residues. Per the germline V gene, CDR1 is DFQATT and CDR2 is SNEGSKA (reference sequence). CDR3 amino acids: CSSLDFSEQFF. CDR3 bases: TGCAGCTCGCTTGATTTCAGTGAGCAGTTCTTC.

The CDR3 DNA sequence: TGCGCCAGCAGTGACAGGAGTTCTGGAAACACCATATATTTT. Its translation is CASSDRSSGNTIYF. The J gene is TRBJ1-3, the V gene TRBV10-2; no firm D call. The V and J ends lost 3 bases and 1 base respectively, with 7 bases between them. Per the germline V gene, CDR1 is WSHSY and CDR2 is SAAADI. This CDR3 has 14 amino acids.

The V call is TRBV2, the J call TRBJ2-7; D is perhaps TRBD2 (5 bases). The V gene lost 7 bases and the J gene lost 6 bases, with 19 bases spanning the gap. CDR1 and CDR2 (germline): SNHLY, FYNNEI. CDR3 length: 14 residues. CDR3 residues: CASKEYGVALEQYF. The DNA for the CDR3 is TGTGCCAGCAAGGAATACGGGGTAGCTCTCGAGCAGTACTTC.

The rearrangement uses TRBV9 and TRBJ2-7, with D perhaps TRBD1 or TRBD2 (5 bases each). This CDR3 comprises 14 residues. Between the trimmed V and J ends, which lost 4 bases and 0 bases, there was a span of 11 bases. CDR1 is SGDLS, CDR2 YYNGEE, per germline. The CDR3 region is CASSSSGSSYEQYF. The CDR3 DNA sequence: TGTGCCAGCAGCTCCTCAGGGAGCTCCTACGAGCAGTACTTC.

The chain links TRBV19 to TRBJ1-1, with a tentative D call TRBD1 (5 bases). CDR3 size: 14 residues. V lost 5 bases, J lost 0 bases, and 10 bases lay in between. Germline lookup yields CDR1 LNHDA and CDR2 SQIVND (reference sequence). The CDR3 region is CASSRGGVNTEAFF. CDR3 nucleotides: TGTGCCAGTAGTCGGGGGGGTGTGAACACTGAAGCTTTCTTT.

This clone has more than one count but fewer than ten. CDR3 sequence: CASSLLFGITDTQYF. The CDR3 DNA reads TGTGCCAGCAGCTTACTCTTTGGGATCACAGATACGCAGTATTTT. The rearrangement links TRBV7-2 to TRBJ2-3; no clear D. Germline V gene data show CDR1 as SGHTA and CDR2 as FQGNSA. The CDR3 is made up of 15 amino acids. The germline V and J ends were trimmed by 2 bases and 2 bases, with 11 bases remaining between them.

The chain employs TRBV6-6 and TRBJ2-5; 7 positions agree with TRBD2. From germline, CDR1 is MNHNY and CDR2 SVGAGI (reference sequence). The CDR3 length is 15 residues. Trimming at V came to 4 bases and at J to 5 bases, leaving 10 bases not matched to a gene. Written as DNA, the CDR3 is TGTGCCAGCAGTTTCCCGAGACTAGCAGGGGAGACCCAGTACTTC. Translating gives CASSFPRLAGETQYF.

The V gene is TRBV7-3, the J gene TRBJ2-1; perhaps TRBD1 as D (5 bases). V was shortened by 0 bases and J by 5 bases, with 14 bases between the two germline ends. The CDR3 extends over 16 amino acids. Germline V gene lookup returns CDR1 SGHTA and CDR2 FQGTGA. In DNA form, the CDR3 reads TGTGCCAGCAGCTTAACCCCGCGAAGGGGTAACAATGAGCAGTTCTTC. Translation: CASSLTPRRGNNEQFF.

The chain is built from TRBV10-2 and TRBJ2-7; 7 nucleotides agree with TRBD2. Germline CDR1 is WSHSY and CDR2 is SAAADI. V was pared by 0 bases and J by 3 bases, with 2 bases of the junction left unmatched. This CDR3 has 14 amino acids. This CDR3 reads CASSESIAGYEQYF. As DNA, the CDR3 is TGCGCCAGCAGTGAGTCGATAGCGGGCTACGAGCAGTACTTC.

The genes are TRBV28 and TRBJ1-2; D unclear. Between the trimmed V and J ends, which lost 8 bases and 5 bases, there was a span of 6 bases. CDR3 length: 10 residues. Germline CDR1 is MDHEN and CDR2 is SYDVKM. The CDR3, as DNA: TGTGCCAGCGGACTGTATGGCTACACCTTC. Its translation: CASGLYGYTF.

The chain joins TRBV28 to TRBJ1-5; D not certain. This CDR3 has 15 residues. V was pared by 1 base and J by 6 bases, with 13 bases between. In germline, CDR1 is MDHEN, CDR2 SYDVKM. Written as DNA, the CDR3 is TGTGCCAGCAGTTTATTCAGCACGTCGGGTCAGCCCCAGCATTTT. The encoded protein is CASSLFSTSGQPQHF.

The rearrangement uses TRBV4-1 and TRBJ2-3; perhaps TRBD2 as D (5 bases). V gave up 2 bases and J gave up 6 bases, with 15 bases separating them. Germline V gene lookup returns CDR1 MGHRA and CDR2 YSYEKL. There are 15 residues in the CDR3. The CDR3 here is CASSQPRTPRDTQYF. CDR3 DNA: TGCGCCAGCAGCCAACCCAGGACTCCTCGGGATACGCAGTATTTT.

The rearrangement joins TRBV7-9 to TRBJ2-7; TRBD2 matches 12 bases. Germline V gene sequence: CDR1 SEHNR, CDR2 FQNEAQ (reference sequence). CDR3 length equals 15 residues. V shed 3 bases and J 3 bases; nucleotides not matched to a gene: 3. The chain's CDR3 is CASSLRLAGVYEQYF. The CDR3 DNA is TGTGCCAGCAGCTTGCGACTAGCGGGAGTCTACGAGCAGTACTTC.

This clone was detected only a few times. The chain joins TRBV6-6 to TRBJ2-7; possible D gene TRBD2, 7 bases. There are 16 residues in the CDR3. Looked up from germline, CDR1 is MNHNY and CDR2 is SVGAGI (reference sequence). V lost 7 bases to trimming and J lost 0 bases, with 19 bases between them. The CDR3: CASTDWGGFFSYEQYF. The CDR3, as DNA: TGTGCCAGCACCGACTGGGGGGGCTTTTTCTCCTACGAGCAGTACTTC.

This clone was recorded once. The rearrangement joins TRBV18 to TRBJ2-7, with 7 bases matching TRBD1. The junction had 5 bases not matched to a gene; V was cut back by 3 bases and J by 3 bases. The CDR3 is made up of 14 amino acids. Germline V gene sequence: CDR1 KGHSH, CDR2 LQKENI. The CDR3 DNA is TGTGCCAGCTCACCCGAGGCAGGGGGCTACGAGCAGTACTTC. It is translated as CASSPEAGGYEQYF.

A word on this clone: In the same sample, other DNA sequences code for this CDR3. V gene TRBV6-1 combines with J gene TRBJ2-5; D unclear. This CDR3 has 13 residues. The V gene lost 0 bases and the J gene lost 5 bases, with 7 bases spanning the gap. CDR1 MNHNS and CDR2 SASEGT come from the germline V gene. CDR3 protein: CASSEAKKETQYF. CDR3 nucleotide sequence: TGTGCCAGCAGTGAAGCGAAAAAGGAGACCCAGTACTTC.

The chain combines TRBV7-9 with TRBJ2-3, with D hard to call. Germline V gene lookup returns CDR1 SEHNR and CDR2 FQNEAQ (reference sequence). The CDR3 extends over 11 amino acids. V was clipped by 8 bases and J by 7 bases, with 10 bases between them. CDR3 in amino acids: CASVTANTQYF. The CDR3, as DNA: TGTGCCAGCGTCACGGCTAATACGCAGTATTTT.

This chain links TRBV5-1 with TRBJ2-4, with unresolved D. Germline assignment: CDR1 SGHRS and CDR2 YFSETQ. CDR3 length: 16 residues. Trimming cost V 2 bases and J 0 bases, with 12 bases left between them. Here the CDR3 reads CASSLGLSLAKNIQYF. Written as DNA, the CDR3 is TGCGCCAGCAGCTTAGGTCTTTCCCTAGCCAAAAACATTCAGTACTTC. Supplemented by reference TRBV5-1 and TRBJ2-4, the full variable domain reads KAGVTQTPRYLIKTRGQQVTLSCSPISGHRSVSWYQQTPGQGLQFLFEYFSETQRNKGNFPGRFSGRQFSNSRSEMNVSTLELGDSALYLCASSLGLSLAKNIQYFGAGTRLSVL.

The CDR3 DNA follows: TGTGCCAGCAGTTTCGTGACAGGGGGATTCTATGGCTACACCTTC. Translation: CASSFVTGGFYGYTF. The chain is built from TRBV28 and TRBJ1-2; 9 bases match TRBD1. The CDR3 consists of 15 residues. V was clipped by 3 bases and J by 4 bases; unmatched bases: 6. Germline assignment: CDR1 MDHEN and CDR2 SYDVKM.